This is a list of T cell receptor beta chains from one sample in a study of blood T cell repertoires in COVID-19. Some clones are missing from TCRdb's copy, which holds only in-frame ones; the method was immunoSEQ multiplex PCR. In the table there are 250,000 to 300,000 clones, approximately 82% of which are singletons. What was sequenced was peripheral blood. These receptors were taken from an elderly man with acute or convalescent COVID-19. Each CDR3 is given with its conserved first and last residue. A D gene is named only where the DNA matches it firmly. Expanded clones get a size class; other rows say once, few or many, or leave the size out.

V gene	clone size	D gene	J gene	CDR3 protein	CDR3 DNA
TRBV6-5	.	.	TRBJ2-2	CASTRNTGELFF	TGTGCCAGCACCCGGAACACCGGGGAGCTGTTTTTT
TRBV29-1	once	TRBD2	TRBJ2-7	CSARLAATYEQYF	TGCAGCGCACGACTAGCGGCTACCTACGAGCAGTACTTC
TRBV27	.	TRBD1	TRBJ1-6	CASRGDRGDADVPLHF	TGTGCCAGCAGGGGGGACAGGGGCGACGCTGATGTACCCCTCCACTTT
TRBV2	.	TRBD1	TRBJ1-5	CASSKDRALGPQHF	TGTGCCAGCAGTAAGGACAGGGCCCTGGGGCCCCAGCATTTT
TRBV29-1	.	TRBD1	TRBJ1-1	CSVEDQGGRGFF	TGCAGCGTTGAAGATCAAGGGGGCAGGGGTTTCTTT
TRBV29-1	.	.	TRBJ1-3	CSVEGGGADTIYF	TGCAGCGTTGAAGGAGGAGGGGCCGACACCATATATTTT
TRBV9	.	TRBD1	TRBJ2-2	CASTPRQGGDTGELFF	TGTGCCAGCACCCCCAGACAGGGGGGCGACACCGGGGAGCTGTTTTTT
TRBV2	.	.	TRBJ2-7	CASSEDSLSYF	TGTGCCAGCAGTGAAGACTCTCTATCGTACTTC
TRBV7-8	.	TRBD1	TRBJ1-6	CASSLGTGGLLHF	TGTGCCAGCAGCTTGGGGACAGGGGGTCTCCTCCACTTT
TRBV19	.	TRBD1	TRBJ1-5	CASSKLLTGWDTSNQPQHF	TGTGCCAGTAGTAAACTCTTGACAGGGTGGGATACTAGCAATCAGCCCCAGCATTTT
TRBV7-2	.	TRBD2	TRBJ2-5	CASSESRGSGGQETQYF	TGTGCCAGCAGCGAGTCCCGAGGTAGCGGGGGCCAAGAGACCCAGTACTTC
TRBV9	.	TRBD1	TRBJ2-1	CASSVAHQGDNEQFF	TGTGCCAGCAGCGTAGCGCACCAGGGGGACAATGAGCAGTTCTTC
TRBV28	.	TRBD2	TRBJ2-3	CASTRGGLAPGVPQYF	TGTGCCAGCACGAGGGGGGGACTAGCTCCGGGAGTGCCGCAGTATTTT
TRBV9	.	TRBD1	TRBJ2-2	CASSVVGTGSRELFF	TGTGCCAGCAGCGTAGTAGGGACAGGGAGCAGGGAGCTGTTTTTT
TRBV5-4	.	TRBD1	TRBJ1-5	CASSSGTANQPQHF	TGTGCCAGCAGCTCCGGGACAGCAAATCAGCCCCAGCATTTT
TRBV6-1	.	.	TRBJ2-7	CASRQPGTSYEQYF	TGTGCCAGCAGACAACCGGGAACCTCCTACGAGCAGTACTTC
TRBV24-1	.	.	TRBJ2-1	CATSGLTSSEQFF	TGTGCCACCAGTGGCCTTACATCCTCGGAGCAGTTCTTC
TRBV5-1	.	.	TRBJ2-7	CASSLGRQAQGKQYF	TGCGCCAGCAGCTTGGGGCGACAGGCCCAGGGGAAGCAGTACTTC
TRBV2	.	.	TRBJ1-5	CASSLAENQPQHF	TGTGCCAGCAGTCTCGCCGAGAATCAGCCCCAGCATTTT
TRBV2	once	.	TRBJ2-5	CASSVIETQYF	TGTGCCAGCAGTGTTATAGAGACCCAGTACTTC
TRBV7-2	once	TRBD1	TRBJ2-6	CASSPQGAGANVLTF	TGTGCCAGCAGCCCCCAGGGGGCTGGGGCCAACGTCCTGACTTTC
TRBV5-1	few	TRBD1	TRBJ2-2	CASRQGGAGELFF	TGCGCCAGTAGACAGGGGGGAGCCGGGGAGCTGTTTTTT
TRBV24-1	.	TRBD2	TRBJ2-1	CATSDPGLAARSSYNEQFF	TGTGCCACCAGTGATCCGGGACTAGCGGCCCGGAGCTCCTACAATGAGCAGTTCTTC
TRBV7-8	.	.	TRBJ1-1	CASSLLGAGNTEAFF	TGTGCCAGCAGCTTATTGGGGGCTGGGAACACTGAAGCTTTCTTT
TRBV28	few	TRBD1	TRBJ2-7	CASSLGTGGLYEQYF	TGTGCCAGCAGTTTGGGGACAGGGGGCTTATACGAGCAGTACTTC
TRBV9	few	.	TRBJ1-6	CASSVGPGDSPLHF	TGTGCCAGCAGCGTCGGGCCAGGGGATTCACCCCTCCACTTT
TRBV24-1	.	TRBD1	TRBJ2-1	CATRGTGAYNEQFF	TGTGCCACCAGAGGGACAGGGGCCTACAATGAGCAGTTCTTC
TRBV28	.	.	TRBJ1-4	CASSSQGTTEKLFF	TGTGCCAGCAGTTCACAGGGTACAACTGAAAAACTGTTTTTT
TRBV18	.	.	TRBJ1-6	CASSLGPSSYNSPLHF	TGTGCCAGCTCATTGGGCCCGAGCTCCTATAATTCACCCCTCCACTTT
TRBV28	.	.	TRBJ1-5	CASSFIVGGQPQHF	TGTGCCAGCAGTTTTATTGTGGGCGGGCAGCCCCAGCATTTT
TRBV27	.	.	TRBJ1-1	CASSLRENTEAFF	TGTGCCAGCAGTTTACGGGAGAACACTGAAGCTTTCTTT
TRBV7-8	.	TRBD1	TRBJ1-2	CASSLGGQGLYGYTF	TGTGCCAGCAGCCTAGGGGGACAGGGACTCTATGGCTACACCTTC
TRBV6-2/TRBV6-3	.	.	TRBJ2-2	CASSYADRNTGELFF	TGTGCCAGCAGTTACGCCGATAGAAACACCGGGGAGCTGTTTTTT
TRBV12-3/TRBV12-4	once	.	TRBJ1-4	CASMPDKVEKLFF	TGTGCCAGCATGCCAGACAAGGTAGAAAAACTGTTTTTT
TRBV6-1	.	.	TRBJ2-7	CASREGPTSSYEQYF	TGTGCCAGCAGAGAAGGACCTACTAGCTCCTACGAGCAGTACTTC
TRBV10-3	.	.	TRBJ1-5	CAISAGANQPQHF	TGTGCCATCAGTGCGGGAGCCAATCAGCCCCAGCATTTT
TRBV6-1	.	TRBD2	TRBJ2-5	CASSESSGGAETQYF	TGTGCCAGCAGTGAAAGTAGCGGGGGAGCCGAGACCCAGTACTTC
TRBV5-4	.	TRBD2	TRBJ2-1	CASSDRLAGGLDEQFF	TGTGCCAGCAGCGACCGACTAGCGGGGGGGCTGGATGAGCAGTTCTTC
TRBV28	once	.	TRBJ1-2	CASSLGGWPEDYGYTF	TGTGCCAGCAGTTTAGGCGGATGGCCAGAAGACTATGGCTACACCTTC
TRBV18	.	TRBD2	TRBJ2-3	CASSPPGLAGGITDTQYF	TGTGCCAGCTCACCACCTGGACTAGCGGGAGGTATCACAGATACGCAGTATTTT
TRBV2	.	.	TRBJ1-2	CASTPGQGGYGYTF	TGTGCCAGCACCCCCGGGCAGGGAGGGTATGGCTACACCTTC
TRBV10-1	.	.	TRBJ2-1	CASSEGGQGFGRALAYNEQFF	TGCGCCAGCAGTGAAGGGGGACAGGGCTTCGGGAGGGCCCTCGCATACAATGAGCAGTTCTTC
TRBV27	few	TRBD1	TRBJ2-7	CASSLGTGASEQYF	TGTGCCAGCAGTTTGGGGACAGGGGCCTCCGAGCAGTACTTC
TRBV24-1	.	.	TRBJ1-4	CATSDLGIYPAGDEKLFF	TGTGCCACCAGTGATTTAGGTATCTACCCAGCGGGTGATGAAAAACTGTTTTTT
TRBV28	.	.	TRBJ2-3	CASSRSPGVDTQYF	TGTGCCAGCAGTCGTTCGCCGGGAGTTGATACGCAGTATTTT
TRBV6-5	.	.	TRBJ1-2	CASSQQGRGYTF	TGTGCCAGCAGTCAACAGGGTCGTGGCTACACCTTC
TRBV5-1	.	TRBD2	TRBJ2-3	CASKGAGGPTDTQYF	TGCGCCAGCAAGGGAGCGGGGGGGCCCACAGATACGCAGTATTTT
TRBV5-4	.	TRBD2	TRBJ2-5	CASSGLAGGGQETQYF	TGTGCCAGCAGCGGACTAGCGGGAGGGGGCCAAGAGACCCAGTACTTC
TRBV5-6	once	.	TRBJ1-2	CASSPGGNPADYGYTF	TGTGCCAGCTCTCCCGGGGGGAACCCTGCGGACTATGGCTACACCTTC
TRBV6-5	once	.	TRBJ1-6	CASSSELGSYNSPLHF	TGTGCCAGCAGTTCCGAGCTCGGCTCCTATAATTCACCCCTCCACTTT
TRBV18	.	.	TRBJ1-2	CASSPPDGQLYGYTF	TGTGCCAGCTCACCACCGGATGGACAACTCTATGGCTACACCTTC
TRBV7-4	.	.	TRBJ1-4	CASSLHQGGSTTNEKLFF	TGTGCCAGCAGCCTTCACCAGGGAGGCAGTACAACTAATGAAAAACTGTTTTTT
TRBV5-1	.	TRBD2	TRBJ2-1	CASSLIAGENNEQFF	TGCGCCAGCAGCTTAATAGCGGGAGAAAACAATGAGCAGTTCTTC
TRBV4-1	.	.	TRBJ2-1	CASSQVRGNTQFF	TGCGCCAGCAGCCAAGTCAGAGGAAACACGCAGTTCTTC
TRBV7-2	.	TRBD1	TRBJ1-1	CASSFSLGTGPEAFF	TGTGCCAGCAGCTTTAGCTTGGGGACAGGACCTGAAGCTTTCTTT
TRBV29-1	.	TRBD1	TRBJ1-5	CSATFGTGGSNQPQHF	TGCAGCGCTACATTCGGGACAGGGGGAAGCAATCAGCCCCAGCATTTT
TRBV18	.	TRBD1	TRBJ1-3	CASSRETGAPGNTIYF	TGTGCCAGCTCACGAGAAACAGGGGCTCCTGGAAACACCATATATTTT
TRBV7-9	.	.	TRBJ2-1	CASSLARENEQFF	TGTGCCAGCAGCTTAGCCAGGGAAAATGAGCAGTTCTTC
TRBV7-2	once	.	TRBJ1-3	CASSLSSSGNSGNTIYF	TGTGCCAGCAGCTTATCCTCTTCGGGGAACTCTGGAAACACCATATATTTT